The 30 T cell receptor beta chains given below trace back to one sample, sequenced in a study of CXCR3-negative and CXCR3-positive naive CD8 T cells. Study results and caveats: Against CXCR3-negative naive cells, CXCR3-positive naive cells showed more hydrophobic TRB CDR3s.

UMI-tagged TRB cDNA libraries were built via 5' RACE. TCRdb reworked the 5' RACE reads into one entry per CDR3 protein, no DNA. This listing includes 50,000 or so distinct CDR3 sequences. Their target antigens are unknown. The sample was naive CXCR3+ CD8+ T cells from blood. Sample subset: CD45RO-CCR7+CD27+CD95- naive CD8+ T cells expressing CXCR3 (TNR3+). All receptors derive from a human donor in good health. Some clones in this sample may be carry-over from other donors' samples.

V and J are TRBV7-9 and TRBJ1-1. In germline, CDR1 is SEHNR, CDR2 FQNEAQ (reference sequence). This CDR3 comprises 15 residues. The CDR3 reads CASSLAGVENTEAFF.

The rearrangement links TRBV7-2 to TRBJ2-7; TCRdb's D call of TRBD1 is untestable without DNA. Germline V CDR1 and CDR2: SGHTA, FQGNSA. CDR3 length: 14 amino acids. CDR3 sequence: CASSLAGTSYEQYF.

The V gene is TRBV7-2, the J gene TRBJ1-1; TCRdb gives TRBD1 as the D gene, but with no DNA this cannot be confirmed. The CDR3 covers 14 residues. Germline loops: CDR1 SGHTA, CDR2 FQGNSA. The CDR3 loop reads CASSPWDRGTEAFF.

V is TRBV7-3 and J is TRBJ2-2; lacking DNA, the TRBD2 call made by TCRdb goes unchecked. This CDR3 has 14 residues. Germline values: CDR1 SGHTA, CDR2 FQGTGA. CDR3 protein: CARSDVSGAGELFF. The complete variable domain, with remaining parts taken from reference TRBV7-3 and TRBJ2-2, reads GAGVSQTPSNKVTEKGKYVELRCDPISGHTALYWYRQSLGQGPEFLIYFQGTGAADDSGLPNDRFFAVRPEGSVSTLKIQRTERGDSAVYLCARSDVSGAGELFFGEGSRLTVL.

The J gene is TRBJ1-5, the V gene TRBV3-1. CDR1 is LGHDT, CDR2 YNNKEL, per germline (reference sequence). The CDR3 is 16 residues long. This chain's CDR3 is CASSQVWDPGNQPQHF.

V gene TRBV6-5 combines with J gene TRBJ2-7; no DNA is available, so the TRBD1 call from TCRdb remains unchecked. This CDR3 has 17 amino acids. Germline V gene lookup returns CDR1 MNHEY and CDR2 SVGAGI. The CDR3 is CASSIWTGALSSYEQYF.

The chain's CDR3 is CASSSGRNTEAFF. The V call is TRBV2, the J call TRBJ1-1. The germline V gene has CDR1 SNHLY and CDR2 FYNNEI. CDR3 length equals 13 residues. Looking up the rest from reference TRBV2 and TRBJ1-1 gives the full variable domain: EPEVTQTPSHQVTQMGQEVILRCVPISNHLYFYWYRQILGQKVEFLVSFYNNEISEKSEIFDDQFSVERPDGSNFTLKIRSTKLEDSAMYFCASSSGRNTEAFFGQGTRLTVV.

V is TRBV7-9 and J is TRBJ2-2. This CDR3 is 13 amino acids long. Germline V CDR1 and CDR2: SEHNR, FQNEAQ (reference sequence). The CDR3 loop reads CASILLFTGELFF.

The rearrangement links TRBV6-6 to TRBJ1-6. Germline-derived CDR1 and CDR2 are MNHNY and SVGAGI (reference sequence). The CDR3 has 11 residues. Here the CDR3 reads CASSYLGTLHF.

This CDR3 reads CASKIQGGPYEQYF. The chain recombines TRBV12-3 or TRBV12-4 with TRBJ2-7; TCRdb reports TRBD1, a call that lacks DNA to check it against. CDR3 length equals 14 residues.

The chain is built from TRBV6-2 or TRBV6-3 and TRBJ2-7; TCRdb designates TRBD1, a call that cannot be tested without DNA. The CDR3 runs 15 residues. The germline CDR1 and CDR2 sequences are MNHEY and SVGEGT. CDR3 region: CASIFSGGRGDEQYF.

CDR3 sequence: CASSTLTGQGNYGYTF. The chain links TRBV28 to TRBJ1-2; the TRBD1 assignment by TCRdb is unverifiable without DNA. Germline V lookup: CDR1 MDHEN, CDR2 SYDVKM. The CDR3 length is 16 residues.

The gene calls are TRBV6-1 and TRBJ2-2; TCRdb reports TRBD1, a call that lacks DNA to check it against. The germline CDR1 and CDR2 sequences are MNHNS and SASEGT. The CDR3 extends over 15 amino acids. CDR3 protein: CASSDPGYGTGELFF.

The chain combines TRBV5-4 with TRBJ2-7. CDR1 SGHNT and CDR2 YYREEE come from the germline V gene (reference sequence). This CDR3 region has 14 residues. The CDR3 sequence: CPSSPSTLSYEQYF. The whole variable domain, remainder taken from reference TRBV5-4 and TRBJ2-7, is ETGVTQSPTHLIKTRGQQVTLRCSSQSGHNTVSWYQQALGQGPQFIFQYYREEENGRGNFPPRFSGLQFPNYSSELNVNALELDDSALYLCPSSPSTLSYEQYFGPGTRLTVT.

This sequence joins TRBV27 and TRBJ2-7; TCRdb designates TRBD1, a call that cannot be tested without DNA. This CDR3 is built from 14 residues. The germline V gene encodes CDR1 MNHEY and CDR2 SMNVEV (reference sequence). CDR3 amino acids: CASSIYPGVGEQYF.

The V gene is TRBV20-1, the J gene TRBJ1-2; TCRdb's D call, TRBD1, is unchecked because there is no DNA. This CDR3 region has 17 residues. The germline V gene has CDR1 DFQATT and CDR2 SNEGSKA (reference sequence). The CDR3 protein is CSARDWGTQHTGGGYTF.

The J gene is TRBJ2-1, the V gene TRBV6-2 or TRBV6-3. The CDR3 runs to 11 residues. The V gene's germline CDR1 is MNHEY and CDR2 SVGEGT. The CDR3 loop is CASSYPNEQFF.

The rearrangement uses TRBV4-3 and TRBJ2-7; no DNA is available, so the TRBD1 call from TCRdb remains unchecked. Germline V CDR1 and CDR2: LGHNA, YSLEER. The CDR3 extends over 15 amino acids. CDR3 sequence: CASSLGQGDSYEQYF.

The chain employs TRBV29-1 and TRBJ2-7; the D call from TCRdb, TRBD1, cannot be confirmed without DNA. The CDR3 sequence is 13 residues long. CDR1 is SQVTM and CDR2 is ANQGSEA in the germline V gene. This chain's CDR3 is CSVRTGGTYEQYF.

The chain employs TRBV7-9 and TRBJ2-7; checking the TCRdb D call of TRBD1 is not possible without DNA. This CDR3 has 13 residues. The germline V gene has CDR1 SEHNR and CDR2 FQNEAQ (reference sequence). CDR3 in amino acids: CASSLATGREQYF.

This rearrangement joins TRBV28 to TRBJ1-1; TCRdb indicates TRBD1, and absent DNA this call remains unverified. The CDR3 sequence is 17 residues long. Germline loops: CDR1 MDHEN, CDR2 SYDVKM. This CDR3 is CASSWDRGHNMNTEAFF.

Judged by frequency, this clonotype is medium-sized. The chain is built from TRBV20-1 and TRBJ2-1; TCRdb selects TRBD2, and the lack of DNA leaves this call unchecked. The CDR3 sequence is 15 residues long. The V gene's germline CDR1 is DFQATT and CDR2 SNEGSKA (reference sequence). The CDR3 spells CSAKRTSGGGDEQFF.

The chain's CDR3 is CASSEPGTGGETQYF. The rearrangement joins TRBV25-1 to TRBJ2-5; the D call of TRBD1 rests on TCRdb alone, since no DNA is present to check it. Per the germline V gene, CDR1 is MGHDK and CDR2 is SYGVNS. The CDR3 sequence is 15 residues long.

The chain uses TRBV2 and TRBJ1-2; TCRdb returns TRBD1, unconfirmable since there is no DNA. CDR3 length: 21 residues. The germline CDR1 and CDR2 sequences are SNHLY and FYNNEI. The CDR3 spells CASSEAPGRLLGTGGYYGYTF.

The V and J genes are TRBV29-1 and TRBJ1-2; TCRdb designates TRBD1, a call that cannot be tested without DNA. Germline assignment: CDR1 SQVTM and CDR2 ANQGSEA. The CDR3 length is 12 residues. The CDR3 reads CSVEDLRDGYTF.

CDR3 sequence: CASSQDGEGWSDTEAFF. J is TRBJ1-1 and V is TRBV4-3. The V gene's germline CDR1 is LGHNA and CDR2 YSLEER. CDR3 length: 17 amino acids.

The chain employs TRBV7-3 and TRBJ2-2; TCRdb selects TRBD2, and the lack of DNA leaves this call unchecked. The CDR3 is made up of 17 amino acids. Germline loops: CDR1 SGHTA, CDR2 FQGTGA. The CDR3 protein is CASSLKAGLAHTGELFF. The variable domain in full, completed from reference TRBV7-3 and TRBJ2-2, reads GAGVSQTPSNKVTEKGKYVELRCDPISGHTALYWYRQSLGQGPEFLIYFQGTGAADDSGLPNDRFFAVRPEGSVSTLKIQRTERGDSAVYLCASSLKAGLAHTGELFFGEGSRLTVL.

The J gene is TRBJ2-1, the V gene TRBV29-1. Germline V CDR1 and CDR2: SQVTM, ANQGSEA. The CDR3 covers 12 residues. CDR3 loop: CSVEIVGNEQFF.

This chain joins TRBV4-2 and TRBJ1-1; the TCRdb call, TRBD1, lacks DNA for checking. The CDR3 is 14 residues long. The V gene's germline CDR1 is LGHNA and CDR2 YNFKEQ. CDR3 protein: CASSRLNGGTEAFF.

V usage is TRBV27 and J usage is TRBJ2-1; TCRdb's D call of TRBD1 is untestable without DNA. Per the germline V gene, CDR1 is MNHEY and CDR2 is SMNVEV (reference sequence). The CDR3 has 14 amino acids. The CDR3 loop reads CASSLGTRNDEQFF.